A selection of T cell receptor beta chains follows, all from one sample in a study of cytomegalovirus exposure and HLA in healthy donors. Using immunoSEQ multiplex PCR, the repertoire was profiled, and TCRdb retains in-frame clones only, with some absent. Among roughly 190,000 clones listed, approximately 80% were seen once. The sequencing sample was made of PBMCs. The receptors stem from a woman aged 50 to 60 in good health and CMV-seropositive. Both conserved end residues are part of each CDR3. The D gene is left open where the match is weak. Some rows mark clone size as missing; the rest say once, few, many or name a class of expanded clone.

CDR3 DNA	CDR3 protein	J gene	D gene	clone size	V gene
TGTGCCAGCAGCTTGCCGGGTTCCGGGGAGCTGTTTTTT	CASSLPGSGELFF	TRBJ2-2	.	.	TRBV5-4
TGTGCCAGCAGTGAAGGTATGGGCAGGGGGCTTGGCGAGCAGTACTTC	CASSEGMGRGLGEQYF	TRBJ2-7	TRBD1	.	TRBV2
TGTGCCAGCAGCGTTAACGCAGGCTCCTACGAGCAGTACTTC	CASSVNAGSYEQYF	TRBJ2-7	.	.	TRBV9
TGTGCCAGCAGTAGAGACAGGGGGGACTATGGCTACACCTTC	CASSRDRGDYGYTF	TRBJ1-2	TRBD1	.	TRBV2
TGTGCCAGTAGTACCCCCCTCGCGGGGGAGGTCGATACGCAGTATTTT	CASSTPLAGEVDTQYF	TRBJ2-3	TRBD2	.	TRBV19
TGTGCCAGCAGCCTATTGGGGGCGAGGAACACTGAAGCTTTCTTT	CASSLLGARNTEAFF	TRBJ1-1	.	.	TRBV9
TGTGCCAGCAGTGGTTTTCGCGGGGGGGCGGAGACCCAGTACTTC	CASSGFRGGAETQYF	TRBJ2-5	TRBD2	.	TRBV25-1
TGTGCCAGCAGCAACCGGGACAGGACAGGCAATGAGCAGTTCTTC	CASSNRDRTGNEQFF	TRBJ2-1	TRBD1	.	TRBV6-6
TGCGCCAGCAGCCAAGACTTCTCCGACTTTCTGGCTTTCTTT	CASSQDFSDFLAFF	TRBJ1-1	.	.	TRBV4-3
TGTGCCAGCAGGGGACAGGGTTTGAAGTTGGAGACCCAGTACTTC	CASRGQGLKLETQYF	TRBJ2-5	TRBD1	.	TRBV2
TGCAGCGTCCACGTTCAGGGGGGCACTGAAGCTTTCTTT	CSVHVQGGTEAFF	TRBJ1-1	TRBD1	.	TRBV29-1
TGTGCCAGCAGTGAAGGGTGGGCAGGGGGCGCCCCCAGGGAAGAGCAGTACTTC	CASSEGWAGGAPREEQYF	TRBJ2-7	TRBD1	.	TRBV6-1
TGTGCCAGCAGCTCAAGGACAGGCAATCAGCCCCAGCATTTT	CASSSRTGNQPQHF	TRBJ1-5	.	few	TRBV7-2
TGCGCCAGCAGCTACGACAGGGGGAACACTGAAGCTTTCTTT	CASSYDRGNTEAFF	TRBJ1-1	TRBD1	.	TRBV5-1
TGTGCCAGCAGTTACCGGACAGCTCCCGAGCAGTACTTC	CASSYRTAPEQYF	TRBJ2-7	.	.	TRBV6-5
TGTGCCAGCAGCGGTGGACTAGCGGGGGGGCAGTCTGAGCAGTTCTTC	CASSGGLAGGQSEQFF	TRBJ2-1	TRBD2	.	TRBV9
TGTGCCAGCAGTGGGGGGACAGCTAATAGCAATCAGCCCCAGCATTTT	CASSGGTANSNQPQHF	TRBJ1-5	TRBD1	.	TRBV6-1
TGTGCCAGCAGCTTAGATCCCGGTTCACCCCTCCACTTT	CASSLDPGSPLHF	TRBJ1-6	.	.	TRBV7-9
TGTGCCAGCAGTGAAGCCCGGGAGACCCAGTACTTC	CASSEARETQYF	TRBJ2-5	.	few	TRBV2
TGTGCCAGCAGTTCCGGAGGAGGGAGCAATCAGCCCCAGCATTTT	CASSSGGGSNQPQHF	TRBJ1-5	.	few	TRBV6-5
TGTGCCAGCAGCGTAGGGGGGGGCCCACAAGAGACCCAGTACTTC	CASSVGGGPQETQYF	TRBJ2-5	.	.	TRBV9
TGCGCCAGCAGCTCTGAAGGGGGGGACACTGAAGCTTTCTTT	CASSSEGGDTEAFF	TRBJ1-1	.	.	TRBV5-1
TGTGCCAGCAGCCATGATAGGGGGCGCGGGGGCTACACCTTC	CASSHDRGRGGYTF	TRBJ1-2	TRBD1	.	TRBV7-2
TGTGCCACCAGCGTACGACAGGGAGCCTATGGCTACACCTTC	CATSVRQGAYGYTF	TRBJ1-2	TRBD1	.	TRBV15
TGTGCCAGCAGTACCCCATGGACAGGGGGCGATGAAAAACTGTTTTTT	CASSTPWTGGDEKLFF	TRBJ1-4	TRBD1	few	TRBV28
TGTGCCAGTAGTCCCGCCCACTACTACGAGCAGTACTTC	CASSPAHYYEQYF	TRBJ2-7	.	.	TRBV19